These 32 T cell receptor beta chains share one sample of origin, sequenced in a study of blood T cell repertoires in COVID-19. Some clones are missing from TCRdb's copy, which holds only in-frame ones; the method was immunoSEQ multiplex PCR. Here the sample spans about 140,000 clones, approximately 80% being singletons. Sequenced: peripheral blood. Receptor source: a human donor in a cohort sampled during active COVID-19.

The V gene is TRBV29-1, the J gene TRBJ2-2; 16 bases align to TRBD2. This CDR3 comprises 16 residues. Trimming cost V 2 bases and J 8 bases; bases outside gene matches: 5. Germline CDR1 SQVTM, CDR2 ANQGSEA. The CDR3 loop is CSVEQGLAGGSGELFF. The DNA of the CDR3 is TGCAGCGTTGAACAGGGACTAGCGGGAGGGTCGGGGGAGCTGTTTTTT.

The gene calls are TRBV7-2 and TRBJ2-7; D gene ambiguous. CDR3 length equals 11 residues. V lost 2 bases and J lost 12, with 11 bases in between. Germline V CDR1 and CDR2: SGHTA, FQGNSA. This chain's CDR3 is CASSLRLGLYF. The CDR3 DNA follows: TGTGCCAGCAGCTTACGCCTAGGTCTGTACTTC.

The chain uses TRBV19 and TRBJ1-5, with D tentatively TRBD1 (6 bases). Germline V CDR1 and CDR2: LNHDA, SQIVND (reference sequence). This CDR3 contains 16 residues. Trimming left V 2 bases short and J 4 bases short, with 15 bases between. The CDR3 spells CASSIKLGQVNQPQHF. The DNA for the CDR3 is TGTGCCAGTAGTATAAAATTGGGACAAGTAAATCAGCCCCAGCATTTT.

V is TRBV19 and J is TRBJ1-4; 11 nucleotides agree with TRBD1. The CDR3 length is 16 residues. Germline CDR1 LNHDA, CDR2 SQIVND (reference sequence). The V gene end was trimmed by 4 bases and the J gene end by 5 bases; junction bases not matched to a gene: 6. In DNA form, the CDR3 reads TGTGCCAGTAGTACCCGGGACAGGGGGATCAATGAAAAACTGTTTTTT. Encoded protein: CASSTRDRGINEKLFF.

The chain uses TRBV19 and TRBJ2-7; 7 positions match TRBD2. Germline V gene data show CDR1 as LNHDA and CDR2 as SQIVND (reference sequence). The V gene end was trimmed by 5 bases and the J gene end by 1 base; junction bases not matched to a gene: 5. The CDR3 extends over 14 amino acids. The DNA of the CDR3 is TGTGCCAGTAGTCCGGCGGGAGAGTCCTACGAGCAGTACTTC. It specifies CASSPAGESYEQYF.

The chain recombines TRBV21-1 with TRBJ2-5; the D call TRBD1 from the table was never checked on the DNA. TRBV21-1 is annotated as a pseudogene. This CDR3 spans 16 amino acids. The CDR3 sequence is CASSAEAGQEVETQYF. In nucleotides, the CDR3 is TGTGCCAGCAGTGCCGAGGCGGGACAGGAGGTTGAGACCCAGTACTTC.

The genes are TRBV28 and TRBJ1-6, with D possibly TRBD1 on 5 matching bases. CDR3 length: 14 amino acids. Germline V gives CDR1 MDHEN, CDR2 SYDVKM. V shed 5 bases and J shed 3 bases, with 8 bases lying between them. The CDR3 nucleotides read TGTGCCAGCAGTATGGGGGGCTATAATTCACCCCTCCACTTT. Encoded protein: CASSMGGYNSPLHF. Drawing the rest from reference TRBV28 and TRBJ1-6, the complete variable domain is DVKVTQSSRYLVKRTGEKVFLECVQDMDHENMFWYRQDPGLGLRLIYFSYDVKMKEKGDIPEGYSVSREKKERFSLILESASTNQTSMYLCASSMGGYNSPLHFGNGTRLTVT.

The CDR3 DNA sequence: TGTGCCAGTAGTATTAGTGCTAGCGGAGGGAACACCGGGGAGCTGTTTTTT. Protein: CASSISASGGNTGELFF. This rearrangement joins TRBV19 to TRBJ2-2; the match to TRBD2 covers 7 bases. This CDR3 spans 17 amino acids. The V segment lost 3 bases and the J segment 1 base; nucleotides outside the gene matches: 8. The germline gives CDR1 LNHDA, CDR2 SQIVND (reference sequence).

The chain links TRBV7-9 to TRBJ2-2; D ambiguous. The germline V and J ends were trimmed by 1 base and 3 bases, with 6 bases remaining between them. Germline V CDR1 and CDR2: SEHNR, FQNEAQ (reference sequence). The CDR3 is made up of 14 amino acids. The CDR3 DNA follows: TGTGCCAGCAGCTTAGTTGCAGACACCGGGGAGCTGTTTTTT. Translating gives CASSLVADTGELFF.

The CDR3 DNA follows: TGTGCCAGCAGCTTAATGGTCGGGATGGGCACAGATACGCAGTATTTT. Protein: CASSLMVGMGTDTQYF. The chain links TRBV7-3 to TRBJ2-3; TRBD2 is a possible D gene (5 bases). CDR1 SGHTA and CDR2 FQGTGA come from the germline V gene. Trimming took 1 base from V and 1 from J, leaving 12 bases between them. The CDR3 has 16 amino acids.

The DNA of the CDR3 is TGTGCCAGCAGTGGTGGGGGACAGGGTTGGTCACCCCTCCACTTT. The encoded protein is CASSGGGQGWSPLHF. This rearrangement joins TRBV2 to TRBJ1-6, with 9 bases matching TRBD1. The CDR3 is 15 amino acids. Germline V lookup: CDR1 SNHLY, CDR2 FYNNEI. The trim removed 4 bases at V and 10 bases at J, leaving 8 bases unmatched.

V and J are TRBV1 and TRBJ2-3; TRBD2 was called by the table and not checked on the DNA. TRBV1 is reported as a pseudogene. This CDR3 has 14 residues. CDR3 in amino acids: CTNLNWGGRDTQYF. CDR3 bases: TGCACAAACCTAAATTGGGGCGGGAGAGATACGCAGTATTTT.

In this sample, this clone turned up a few times. The rearrangement uses TRBV18 and TRBJ2-1; perhaps TRBD2 as D (6 bases). With 4 bases removed from V and 8 bases from J, the gap between germline ends came to 21 bases. The CDR3 runs 16 residues. Per the germline V gene, CDR1 is KGHSH and CDR2 is LQKENI. CDR3 sequence reads: CASSRAPGDPRHEQFF. Written as DNA, the CDR3 is TGTGCCAGCTCACGGGCGCCGGGGGACCCCCGTCATGAGCAGTTCTTC.

The chain combines TRBV6-5 with TRBJ2-5; no clear D. Trimming left V 11 bases short and J 9 bases short, with 25 bases between. Germline loops: CDR1 MNHEY, CDR2 SVGAGI. The CDR3 extends over 14 amino acids. CDR3 sequence: CASKNWRSPGSQYF. CDR3 nucleotides: TGTGCCTCTAAAAACTGGCGGTCCCCTGGGTCCCAGTACTTC.

The chain carries TRBV25-1 and TRBJ2-3, with 9 bases fitting TRBD1. This CDR3 contains 14 residues. V gave up 4 bases and J gave up 6 bases; unmatched junction bases: 5. CDR1 is MGHDK, CDR2 SYGVNS, per germline. In DNA, the CDR3 is TGTGCCAGCAGTGCAACCGGGACAGGGGATACGCAGTATTTT. The encoded protein is CASSATGTGDTQYF.

The chain employs TRBV5-1 and TRBJ1-2; D remains ambiguous. Deletions cut 0 bases from V and 3 bases from J, with 6 bases between. CDR3 size: 13 residues. Germline values: CDR1 SGHRS, CDR2 YFSETQ. The CDR3 here is CASSLDVDYGYTF. Written as DNA, the CDR3 is TGCGCCAGCAGCTTGGATGTAGACTATGGCTACACCTTC.

The chain is built from TRBV27 and TRBJ2-7; TRBD2 aligns across 13 bases. The trim removed 9 bases at V and 0 bases at J, leaving 14 bases unmatched. The CDR3 length is 18 residues. Germline loops: CDR1 MNHEY, CDR2 SMNVEV (reference sequence). CDR3 nucleotides: TGTGCCAGTACTCCCCTGGGACTAGCGGGAAAACGCTCCTACGAGCAGTACTTC. Protein: CASTPLGLAGKRSYEQYF.

This sequence joins TRBV20-1 and TRBJ2-7; the D gene is possibly TRBD1 (5 bases). Germline V gene data show CDR1 as DFQATT and CDR2 as SNEGSKA (reference sequence). V lost 5 bases and J lost 2, with 7 bases in between. The CDR3 spans 11 residues. DNA for the CDR3: TGCAGTGCTCAAGGGGCCTACGAGCAGTACTTC. Protein sequence: CSAQGAYEQYF.

V is TRBV7-9 and J is TRBJ2-7; weak D call: TRBD2 (5 bases). Germline V gives CDR1 SEHNR, CDR2 FQNEAQ (reference sequence). The CDR3 spans 14 residues. V lost 4 bases and J lost 3, with 13 bases in between. The CDR3 here is CASSSDSSGYEQYF. As DNA, the CDR3 is TGTGCCAGCAGCTCGGACTCGAGTGGCTACGAGCAGTACTTC. Filled out from reference TRBV7-9 and TRBJ2-7, the complete variable domain reads DTGVSQNPRHKITKRGQNVTFRCDPISEHNRLYWYRQTLGQGPEFLTYFQNEAQLEKSRLLSDRFSAERPKGSFSTLEIQRTEQGDSAMYLCASSSDSSGYEQYFGPGTRLTVT.

This rearrangement joins TRBV11-3 to TRBJ2-5; tentative D call: TRBD1 (5 bases). V was clipped by 3 bases and J by 5 bases, with 16 bases between them. The CDR3 consists of 15 residues. Germline V gene data show CDR1 as SGHNT and CDR2 as YENEEA. The CDR3 here is CASSLGPAYRETQYF. The CDR3 bases are TGTGCCAGCAGCTTGGGGCCAGCCTACCGGGAGACCCAGTACTTC.

The chain has TRBV3-1 (or the pseudogene TRBV3-2) and TRBJ1-2; D ambiguous. V lost 7 bases, J lost 6 bases, and 18 bases lay in between. The CDR3 runs 14 residues. Germline CDR1 and CDR2: LGHDT and YNNKEL (reference sequence). CDR3 protein: CASNLAAGLNGYTF. The CDR3 DNA follows: TGTGCCAGCAACCTTGCCGCAGGATTGAATGGCTACACCTTC.

The genes are TRBV25-1 and TRBJ2-1; D is ambiguous. Trimming pared 0 bases from V and 7 bases from J, leaving 7 bases between. Looked up from germline, CDR1 is MGHDK and CDR2 is SYGVNS. The CDR3 loop spans 13 amino acids. CDR3 sequence (DNA): TGTGCCAGCAGTGAATACCCGGTAAATGAGCAGTTCTTC. Residues: CASSEYPVNEQFF.

The chain is built from TRBV19 and TRBJ1-2, with 8 nucleotides matching TRBD1. J was trimmed by 2 bases and V by 5 bases; bases with no gene match: 13. The length of the CDR3 is 17 residues. Germline CDR1 is LNHDA and CDR2 is SQIVND (reference sequence). The CDR3: CASSPPSGQGRNYGYTF. The CDR3 DNA is TGTGCCAGTAGTCCCCCCAGCGGACAGGGTCGAAACTATGGCTACACCTTC.

This clone was observed a few times. This chain joins TRBV19 and TRBJ2-2; 9 bases are a match to TRBD2. From germline, CDR1 is LNHDA and CDR2 SQIVND (reference sequence). The CDR3 length is 16 residues. V shed 7 bases and J 7 bases; nucleotides not matched to a gene: 13. The chain's CDR3 is CASKFSSGISGGELFF. CDR3 nucleotide sequence: TGTGCCAGTAAATTTTCTAGCGGGATCAGTGGCGGGGAGCTGTTTTTT.

As DNA, the CDR3 is TGCGCCAGCAGCTTGGCCTCACAAGAAAATTCACCCCTCCACTTT. It translates to CASSLASQENSPLHF. This chain uses TRBV5-1 with TRBJ1-6; D unclear. V lost 0 bases, J lost 7 bases, and 11 bases lay in between. Looked up from germline, CDR1 is SGHRS and CDR2 is YFSETQ. The CDR3 extends over 15 amino acids.

The V call is TRBV18, the J call TRBJ2-2; TRBD1 agrees at 7 bases. CDR1 is KGHSH, CDR2 LQKENI, per germline. This CDR3 region has 19 residues. V was pared by 2 bases and J by 1 base, with 13 bases of the junction left unmatched. This CDR3 reads CASSPISPQGLMNTGELFF. CDR3 nucleotide sequence: TGTGCCAGCTCACCAATAAGCCCACAGGGGCTAATGAACACCGGGGAGCTGTTTTTT.

This chain uses TRBV3-1 (or the pseudogene TRBV3-2) with TRBJ2-5; D is possibly TRBD2 (5 bases). The CDR3 sequence is 14 residues long. V was cut by 4 bases and J by 3 bases, with 12 bases left in between. Germline V CDR1 and CDR2: LGHDT, YNNKEL (reference sequence). Here the CDR3 reads CASSRRTGEETQYF. Written as DNA, the CDR3 is TGTGCCAGCAGCCGTCGGACTGGGGAAGAGACCCAGTACTTC.

The chain combines TRBV30 with TRBJ2-2, with a tentative D call TRBD2 (5 bases). This CDR3 spans 16 amino acids. V was cut by 0 bases and J by 0 bases, with 11 bases left in between. Germline assignment: CDR1 GTSNPN and CDR2 SVGIG (reference sequence). The CDR3 is CAWSVGGGANTGELFF. The CDR3 bases are TGTGCCTGGAGTGTGGGTGGAGGCGCGAACACCGGGGAGCTGTTTTTT.

This chain links TRBV9 with TRBJ1-2; 7 positions match TRBD1. Germline assignment: CDR1 SGDLS and CDR2 YYNGEE. The V and J ends lost 4 bases and 4 bases, in that order; junction bases with no gene match: 7. The CDR3 is made up of 14 amino acids. CDR3 sequence (DNA): TGTGCCAGCAGCCCAGATGGACAGGTCTATGGCTACACCTTC. The encoded protein is CASSPDGQVYGYTF.

This clone was observed a few times. The V gene is TRBV5-1, the J gene TRBJ2-7; 11 nucleotides agree with TRBD2. CDR3 size: 16 residues. J was trimmed by 5 bases and V by 0 bases; bases with no gene match: 7. Germline V gene sequence: CDR1 SGHRS, CDR2 YFSETQ. The CDR3 loop reads CASSLGTSGRGNEQYF. The CDR3 coding sequence is TGCGCCAGCAGCTTGGGCACTAGCGGGAGAGGGAACGAGCAGTACTTC.

J is TRBJ2-4 and V is TRBV6-5, with D unclear. The ends were cut back, 8 bases at V and 7 bases at J, with 15 bases in the middle. Per the germline V gene, CDR1 is MNHEY and CDR2 is SVGAGI. There are 13 residues in the CDR3. The CDR3 protein is CASPPVLCNIQYF. As DNA, the CDR3 is TGTGCCAGCCCGCCCGTACTATGTAACATTCAGTACTTC.

CDR3 amino acids: CASGLVLGTGGDYGYTF. Here the CDR3 DNA reads TGTGCTAGTGGTTTGGTACTGGGGACAGGGGGCGACTATGGCTACACCTTC. The genes are TRBV12-5 and TRBJ1-2, with 12 positions matching TRBD1. V was clipped by 0 bases and J by 3 bases; unmatched bases: 5. Germline values: CDR1 LGHNT, CDR2 FRNRAP. The CDR3 extends over 17 amino acids.